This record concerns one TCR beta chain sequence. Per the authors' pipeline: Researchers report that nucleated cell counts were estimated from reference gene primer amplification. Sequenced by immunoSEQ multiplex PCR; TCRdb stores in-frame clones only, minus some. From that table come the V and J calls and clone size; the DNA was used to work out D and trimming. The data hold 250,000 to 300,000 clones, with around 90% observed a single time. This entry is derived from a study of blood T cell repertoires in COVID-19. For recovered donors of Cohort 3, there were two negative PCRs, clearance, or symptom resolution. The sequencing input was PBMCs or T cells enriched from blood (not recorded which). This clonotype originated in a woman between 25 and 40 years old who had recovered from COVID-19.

CDR3 protein: CASIKGFTGRTQYF. Written as DNA, the CDR3 is TGTGCCAGCATTAAAGGGTTTACGGGAAGGACCCAGTACTTC. The chain has TRBV7-2 and TRBJ2-5, with a weak D call TRBD2 (5 bases). From germline, CDR1 is SGHTA and CDR2 FQGNSA. The CDR3 length is 14 residues. With 7 bases removed from V and 7 bases from J, the gap between germline ends came to 19 bases.